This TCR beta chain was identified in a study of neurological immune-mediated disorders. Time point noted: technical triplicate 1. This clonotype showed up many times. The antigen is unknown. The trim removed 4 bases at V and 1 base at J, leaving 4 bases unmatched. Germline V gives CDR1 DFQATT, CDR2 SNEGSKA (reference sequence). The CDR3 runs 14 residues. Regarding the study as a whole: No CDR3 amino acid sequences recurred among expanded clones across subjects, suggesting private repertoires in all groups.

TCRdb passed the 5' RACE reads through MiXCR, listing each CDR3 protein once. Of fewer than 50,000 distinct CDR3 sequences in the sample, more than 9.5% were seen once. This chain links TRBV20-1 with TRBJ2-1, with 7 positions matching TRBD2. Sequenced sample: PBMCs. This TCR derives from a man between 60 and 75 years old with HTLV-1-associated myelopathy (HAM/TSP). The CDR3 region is CSAKRDDSYNEQFF. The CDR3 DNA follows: TGCAGTGCTAAGCGGGACGATTCCTACAATGAGCAGTTCTTC.